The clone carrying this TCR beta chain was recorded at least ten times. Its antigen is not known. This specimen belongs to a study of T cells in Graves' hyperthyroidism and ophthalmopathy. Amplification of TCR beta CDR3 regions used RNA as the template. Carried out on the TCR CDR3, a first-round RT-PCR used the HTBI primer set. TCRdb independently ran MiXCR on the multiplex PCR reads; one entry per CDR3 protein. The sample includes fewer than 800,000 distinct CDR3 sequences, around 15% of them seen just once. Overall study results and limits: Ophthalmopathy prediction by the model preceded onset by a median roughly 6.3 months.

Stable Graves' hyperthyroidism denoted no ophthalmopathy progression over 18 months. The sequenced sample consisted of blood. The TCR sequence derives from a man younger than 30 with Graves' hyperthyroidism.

The CDR3 bases are TGTGCCAGCACCGCGGACAGGGTTGGGCAGCCCCAGCATTTT. This gives the protein CASTADRVGQPQHF. The chain is built from TRBV7-2 and TRBJ1-5, with 8 bases aligning to TRBD1. V was clipped by 7 bases and J by 7 bases; unmatched bases: 9. The CDR3 covers 14 residues. The germline CDR1 and CDR2 sequences are SGHTA and FQGNSA.